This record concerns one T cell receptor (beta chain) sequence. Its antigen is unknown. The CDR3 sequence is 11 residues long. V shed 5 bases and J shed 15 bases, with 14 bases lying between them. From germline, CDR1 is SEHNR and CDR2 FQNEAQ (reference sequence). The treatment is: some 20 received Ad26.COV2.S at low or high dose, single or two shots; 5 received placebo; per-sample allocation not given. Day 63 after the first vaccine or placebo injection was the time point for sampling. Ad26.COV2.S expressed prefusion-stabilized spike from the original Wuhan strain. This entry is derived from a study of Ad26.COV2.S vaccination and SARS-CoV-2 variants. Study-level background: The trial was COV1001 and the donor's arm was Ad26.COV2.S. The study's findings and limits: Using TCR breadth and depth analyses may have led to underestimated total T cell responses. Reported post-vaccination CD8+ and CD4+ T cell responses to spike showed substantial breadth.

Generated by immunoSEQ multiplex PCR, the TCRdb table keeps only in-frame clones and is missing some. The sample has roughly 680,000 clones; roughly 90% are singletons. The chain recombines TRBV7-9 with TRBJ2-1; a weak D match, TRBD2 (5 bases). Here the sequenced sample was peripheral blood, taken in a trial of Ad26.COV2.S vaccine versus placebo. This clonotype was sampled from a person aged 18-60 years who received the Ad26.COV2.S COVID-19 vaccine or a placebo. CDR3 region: CASSTGLRRFF. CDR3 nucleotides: TGTGCCAGCAGCACCGGACTCAGGCGGTTCTTC.